These 11 T cell receptor beta chains were all obtained from the same sample, sequenced in a study of cytomegalovirus exposure and HLA in healthy donors. The PCR ran on 60 Vbeta and 13 Jbeta primers. The table came from immunoSEQ multiplex PCR; TCRdb's copy has only in-frame clones and leaves some out. This table holds under 150,000 clones, around a tenth found once. Sequencing input: PBMCs. The receptors here all came from a young man in good health and CMV-seronegative.

The V gene is TRBV7-9, the J gene TRBJ1-2, with D possibly matching TRBD1 (5 bases). The V gene lost 5 bases and the J gene lost 3 bases, with 13 bases spanning the gap. From germline, CDR1 is SEHNR and CDR2 FQNEAQ (reference sequence). CDR3 length: 14 residues. CDR3 nucleotide sequence: TGTGCCAGCAGCCCACCGCAGGGATACTATGGCTACACCTTC. Amino acid sequence: CASSPPQGYYGYTF.

This clone was counted between two and nine times. The genes are TRBV2 and TRBJ2-7; the match to TRBD2 covers 8 bases. The CDR3 is 13 amino acids. The germline V gene has CDR1 SNHLY and CDR2 FYNNEI. Trimming removed 8 bases from V and 3 bases from J; junction bases left unmatched: 6. CDR3: CASGGLERYEQYF. The CDR3 DNA reads TGTGCCAGCGGGGGACTAGAGCGCTACGAGCAGTACTTC.

This clone was observed a handful of times. The chain couples TRBV5-8 to TRBJ2-1; 16 bases are a match to TRBD2. The CDR3 length is 19 residues. Looked up from germline, CDR1 is SGHTS and CDR2 is YDEGEE. Trimming took 0 bases from V and 3 from J; bases not matched to a gene: 6. The CDR3 nucleotides read TGTGCCAGCAGCTTGGCTGGGGGGACTAGCGGGAGGGTCTACAATGAGCAGTTCTTC. It yields the protein CASSLAGGTSGRVYNEQFF.

V gene TRBV11-2 combines with J gene TRBJ1-2; no clear D gene. V gave up 0 bases and J gave up 8 bases, with 13 bases separating them. The CDR3 sequence is 14 residues long. Germline CDR1 is SGHAT and CDR2 is FQNNGV. The CDR3 nucleotides are TGTGCCAGCAGCTTAGAGACCCGGGGAAACGGCTACACCTTC. It specifies CASSLETRGNGYTF.

This chain connects TRBV30 to TRBJ1-1, with D possibly TRBD1 on 5 matching bases. V dropped 2 bases and J dropped 4 bases, with 11 bases sitting between them. This CDR3 comprises 13 residues. Per the germline V gene, CDR1 is GTSNPN and CDR2 is SVGIG (reference sequence). In nucleotides, the CDR3 is TGTGCCTGGAGTCGTGGGGGAGGCACTGAAGCTTTCTTT. This encodes CAWSRGGGTEAFF. The complete variable domain, with remaining parts taken from reference TRBV30 and TRBJ1-1, reads SQTIHQWPATLVQPVGSPLSLECTVEGTSNPNLYWYRQAAGRGLQLLFYSVGIGQISSEVPQNLSASRPQDRQFILSSKKLLLSDSGFYLCAWSRGGGTEAFFGQGTRLTVV.

This clone showed up just a few times. The V call is TRBV12-2, the J call TRBJ1-1; the table's D call, TRBD1, was not checked against the DNA. TRBV12-2 has pseudogene status. The CDR3 is made up of 14 amino acids. The CDR3 is CASRSDRFGTEAFF. The CDR3 DNA is TGTGCAAGTCGTTCGGACAGATTTGGGACTGAAGCTTTCTTT.

This clone was picked up a small number of times. This sequence joins TRBV18 and TRBJ2-7, with TRBD2 matching over 10 bases. CDR3 size: 14 residues. The V and J ends lost 3 bases and 2 bases, in that order; junction bases with no gene match: 1. Germline values: CDR1 KGHSH, CDR2 LQKENI. CDR3 sequence reads: CASSPSGGTYEQYF. CDR3 in DNA: TGTGCCAGCTCACCTAGCGGGGGGACCTACGAGCAGTACTTC.

The table lists this clone with many counts. The J gene is TRBJ2-3, the V gene TRBV10-1, with TRBD1 matching over 9 bases. The CDR3 consists of 14 residues. Trimming removed 4 bases from V and 2 bases from J; junction bases left unmatched: 1. Germline lookup yields CDR1 WNHNN and CDR2 SYGVQD (reference sequence). Written as DNA, the CDR3 is TGCGCCAGCAGTGGGACAGGGGACACAGATACGCAGTATTTT. This encodes CASSGTGDTDTQYF.

This clone was seen a few times. The rearrangement joins TRBV9 to TRBJ1-1; TRBD1 matches 9 bases. Unmatched junction bases numbered 9, after V lost 4 bases and J lost 2 bases. Germline V gene data show CDR1 as SGDLS and CDR2 as YYNGEE. The CDR3 spans 16 residues. CDR3 DNA: TGTGCCAGCAGCCCGGGACAGGGAACAGGAAACACTGAAGCTTTCTTT. Amino acid sequence: CASSPGQGTGNTEAFF.

This clone came up a few times. The V call is TRBV9, the J call TRBJ1-1; D gene ambiguous. Germline V gene lookup returns CDR1 SGDLS and CDR2 YYNGEE. The CDR3 totals 13 residues. The V gene lost 0 bases and the J gene lost 8 bases, with 11 bases spanning the gap. CDR3: CASSVGGSDEAFF. The CDR3 DNA reads TGTGCCAGCAGCGTAGGCGGTTCAGACGAAGCTTTCTTT.

This clone has just a few counts. The chain joins TRBV4-1 to TRBJ2-5, with 12 positions matching TRBD1. Germline loops: CDR1 MGHRA, CDR2 YSYEKL. CDR3 size: 16 residues. V lost 2 bases and J lost 4; bases outside the gene matches: 5. This chain's CDR3 is CASSQNRDRGLETQYF. The CDR3 DNA reads TGCGCCAGCAGCCAAAACCGGGACAGGGGGCTAGAGACCCAGTACTTC.